This T cell receptor (beta chain) was captured in a study of T cells after yellow fever vaccination. Whole-study context: Low-cell-number fractions were prepared with SMART-Seq v4 Ultra Low Input. Findings and caveats of the study: CD4 and CD8 compartments shared a small share of clonotypes. Repertoires sorted by FACS could include abundant clonotypes that are contaminants from the bulk population.

V was pared by 7 bases and J by 1 base, with 13 bases between. CDR1 is MNHNS and CDR2 is SASEGT in the germline V gene. CDR3 length: 15 residues. This clonotype has only a few counts. One entry per CDR3 protein, called by TCRdb with MiXCR from the 5' RACE reads. The sample lists fewer than 100,000 distinct CDR3 sequences, over 8% seen once, with over 15% in the top ten. This receptor was identified in a man younger than 30 who received the YFV17D yellow fever vaccine. The V call is TRBV6-1, the J call TRBJ2-2, with a weak D call TRBD2 (5 bases). The specimen was CD8+ T cells not binding an NS4B(214-222) dextramer, sorted from PBMCs, collected approximately 15 days after the first yellow fever vaccination. The CDR3 region is CASKSGGLNTGELFF. CDR3 bases: TGTGCCAGCAAGTCCGGAGGATTGAACACCGGGGAGCTGTTTTTT.